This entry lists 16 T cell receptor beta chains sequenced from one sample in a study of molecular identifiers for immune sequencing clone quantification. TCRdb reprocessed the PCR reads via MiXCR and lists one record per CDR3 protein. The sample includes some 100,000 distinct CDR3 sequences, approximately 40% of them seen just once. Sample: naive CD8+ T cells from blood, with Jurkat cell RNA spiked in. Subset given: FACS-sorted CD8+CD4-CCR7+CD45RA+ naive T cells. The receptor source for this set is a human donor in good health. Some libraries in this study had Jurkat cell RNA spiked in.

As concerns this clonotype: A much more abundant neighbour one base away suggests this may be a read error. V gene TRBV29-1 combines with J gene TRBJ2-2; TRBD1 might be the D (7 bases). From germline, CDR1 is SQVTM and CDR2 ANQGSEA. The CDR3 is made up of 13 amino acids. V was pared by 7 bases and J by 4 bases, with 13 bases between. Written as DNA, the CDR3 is TGCAGCGGACAGGGAGGAGTCACCGGGGAGCTGTTTTTT. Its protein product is CSGQGGVTGELFF.

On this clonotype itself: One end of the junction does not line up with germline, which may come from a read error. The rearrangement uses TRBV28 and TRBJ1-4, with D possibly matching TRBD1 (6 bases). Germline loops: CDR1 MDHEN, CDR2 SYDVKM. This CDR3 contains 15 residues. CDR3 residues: CASSIWGDNYEKLFF. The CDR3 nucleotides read TGTGCCAGCAGTATATGGGGGGACAACTATGAAAAACTGTTTTTT.

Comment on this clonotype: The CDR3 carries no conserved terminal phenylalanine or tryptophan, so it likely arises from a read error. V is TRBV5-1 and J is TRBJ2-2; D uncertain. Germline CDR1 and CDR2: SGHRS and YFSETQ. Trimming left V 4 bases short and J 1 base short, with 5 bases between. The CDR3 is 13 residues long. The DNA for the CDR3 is TGCGCCAGCAGCGCAGAGAACACCGGGGAGCTGTTTATT. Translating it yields CASSAENTGELFI.

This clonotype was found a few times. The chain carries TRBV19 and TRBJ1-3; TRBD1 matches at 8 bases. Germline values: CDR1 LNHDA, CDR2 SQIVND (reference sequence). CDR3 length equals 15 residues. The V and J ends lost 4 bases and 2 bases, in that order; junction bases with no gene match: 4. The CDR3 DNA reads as TGTGCCAGTAGTACCTGGACAGGGCCTGGAAACACCATATATTTT. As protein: CASSTWTGPGNTIYF.

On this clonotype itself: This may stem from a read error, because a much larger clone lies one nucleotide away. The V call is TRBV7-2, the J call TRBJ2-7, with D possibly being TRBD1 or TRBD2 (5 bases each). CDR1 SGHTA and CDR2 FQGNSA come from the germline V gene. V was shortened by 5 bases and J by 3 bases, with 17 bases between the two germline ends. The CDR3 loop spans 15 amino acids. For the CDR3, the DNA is TGTGCCAGCAGCGCCCGGGACCACGCTCACTACGAGCAGTACTTC. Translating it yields CASSARDHAHYEQYF.

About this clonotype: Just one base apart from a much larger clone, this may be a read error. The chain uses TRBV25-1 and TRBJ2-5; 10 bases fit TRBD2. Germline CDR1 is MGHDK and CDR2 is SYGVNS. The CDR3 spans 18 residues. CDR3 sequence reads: CASSALGTSVTYQEAQYF. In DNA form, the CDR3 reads TGTGCCAGCAGTGCCTTAGGGACTAGCGTGACGTACCAAGAGGCCCAGTACTTC.

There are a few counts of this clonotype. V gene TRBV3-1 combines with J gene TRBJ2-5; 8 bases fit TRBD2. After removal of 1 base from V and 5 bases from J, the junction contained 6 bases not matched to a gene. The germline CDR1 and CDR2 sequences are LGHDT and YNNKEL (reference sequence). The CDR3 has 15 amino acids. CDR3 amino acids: CASSQVGAGVETQYF. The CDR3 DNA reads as TGTGCCAGCAGCCAAGTGGGAGCGGGAGTCGAGACCCAGTACTTC.

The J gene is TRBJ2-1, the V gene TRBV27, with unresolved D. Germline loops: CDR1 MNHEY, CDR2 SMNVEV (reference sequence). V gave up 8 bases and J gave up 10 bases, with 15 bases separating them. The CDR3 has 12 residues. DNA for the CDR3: TGTGCCAGCGGCGACTTCACTGACGAGCAGTTCTTC. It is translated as CASGDFTDEQFF.

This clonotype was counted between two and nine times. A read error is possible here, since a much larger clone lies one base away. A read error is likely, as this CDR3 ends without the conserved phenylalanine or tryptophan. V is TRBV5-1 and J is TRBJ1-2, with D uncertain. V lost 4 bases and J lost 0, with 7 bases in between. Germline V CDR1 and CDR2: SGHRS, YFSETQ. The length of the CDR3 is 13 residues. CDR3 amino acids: CASSRETNYGYTS. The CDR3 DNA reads TGCGCCAGCAGCCGGGAAACTAACTATGGCTACACCTCC.

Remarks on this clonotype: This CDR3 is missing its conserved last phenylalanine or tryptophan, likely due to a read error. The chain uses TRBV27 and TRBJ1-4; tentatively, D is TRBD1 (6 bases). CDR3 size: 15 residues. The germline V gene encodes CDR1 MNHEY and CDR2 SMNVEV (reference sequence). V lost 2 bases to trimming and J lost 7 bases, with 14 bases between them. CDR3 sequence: CASSLVGGQGEKLFS. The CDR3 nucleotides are TGTGCCAGCAGTTTAGTTGGGGGGCAGGGTGAAAAACTGTTTTCT.

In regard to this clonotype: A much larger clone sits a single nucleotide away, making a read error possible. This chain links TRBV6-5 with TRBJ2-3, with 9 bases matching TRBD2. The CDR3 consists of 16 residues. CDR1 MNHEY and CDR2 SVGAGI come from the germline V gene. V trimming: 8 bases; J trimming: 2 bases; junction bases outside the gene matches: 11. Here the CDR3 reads CASPVAGGSHTDTQYF. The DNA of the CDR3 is TGTGCCAGCCCTGTTGCGGGAGGGTCCCACACAGATACGCAGTATTTT.

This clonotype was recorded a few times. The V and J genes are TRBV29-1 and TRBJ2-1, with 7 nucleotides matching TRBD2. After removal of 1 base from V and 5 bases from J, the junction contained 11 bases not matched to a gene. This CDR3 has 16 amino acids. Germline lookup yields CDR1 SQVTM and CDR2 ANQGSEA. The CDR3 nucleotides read TGCAGCGTTGAAGTGCTGGGGGGGGGTTCGGACAATGAGCAGTTCTTC. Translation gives CSVEVLGGGSDNEQFF.

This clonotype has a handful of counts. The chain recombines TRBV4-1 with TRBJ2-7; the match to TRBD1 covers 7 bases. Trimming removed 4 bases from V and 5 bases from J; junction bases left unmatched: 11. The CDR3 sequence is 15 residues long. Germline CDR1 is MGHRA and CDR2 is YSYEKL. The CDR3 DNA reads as TGCGCCAGCAGCCCTATCTCGACAGGGTTGGACGAGCAGTACTTC. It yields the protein CASSPISTGLDEQYF.

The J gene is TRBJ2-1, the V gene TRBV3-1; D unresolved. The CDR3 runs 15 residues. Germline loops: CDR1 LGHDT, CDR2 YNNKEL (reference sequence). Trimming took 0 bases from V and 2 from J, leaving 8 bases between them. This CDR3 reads CASSQELLPYNEQFF. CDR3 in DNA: TGTGCCAGCAGCCAAGAGCTCTTACCCTACAATGAGCAGTTCTTC.

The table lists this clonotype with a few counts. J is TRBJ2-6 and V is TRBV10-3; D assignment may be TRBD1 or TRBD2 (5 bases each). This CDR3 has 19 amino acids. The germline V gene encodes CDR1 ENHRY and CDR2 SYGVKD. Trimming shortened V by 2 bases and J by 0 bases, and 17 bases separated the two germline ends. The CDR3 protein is CAISEQGAVSLSGANVLTF. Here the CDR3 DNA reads TGTGCCATCAGTGAGCAGGGAGCTGTTTCTCTCTCTGGGGCCAACGTCCTGACTTTC.

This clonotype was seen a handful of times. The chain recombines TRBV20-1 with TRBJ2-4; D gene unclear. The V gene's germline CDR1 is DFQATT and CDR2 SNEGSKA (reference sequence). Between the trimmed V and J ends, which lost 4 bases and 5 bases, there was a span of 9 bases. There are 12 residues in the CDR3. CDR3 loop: CSAIFGENIQYF. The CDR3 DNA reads TGCAGTGCTATATTCGGAGAAAACATTCAGTACTTC.